Below are 6 T cell receptor beta chains sequenced from a single sample in a study of T cell changes during pregnancy in multiple sclerosis. Repertoires were generated with immunoSEQ multiplex PCR, while TCRdb's copy carries only in-frame clones and drops some. The table includes about 46,000 clones, approximately 92% detected once. This sample comprised peripheral blood, obtained in the third trimester of pregnancy. These receptors were obtained from a female donor with multiple sclerosis, enrolled in a pregnancy study.

The V gene is TRBV5-6, the J gene TRBJ2-2, with 15 bases identical to TRBD2. The germline V gene has CDR1 SGHDT and CDR2 YYEEEE. The J segment lost 4 bases and the V segment lost 4 bases, leaving 5 bases of the junction unmatched. The CDR3 is 17 amino acids. This CDR3 reads CASSAGLAGGGTGELFF. The CDR3 DNA is TGTGCCAGCAGCGCGGGACTAGCGGGAGGAGGCACCGGGGAGCTGTTTTTT.

CDR3 residues: CASSPVKGVTEAFF. The DNA for the CDR3 is TGTGCCAGCAGCCCCGTAAAGGGAGTAACTGAAGCTTTCTTT. The chain uses TRBV25-1 and TRBJ1-1, with unresolved D. V dropped 6 bases and J dropped 5 bases, with 16 bases sitting between them. The CDR3 runs to 14 residues. CDR1 is MGHDK, CDR2 SYGVNS, per germline.

This clone was observed a few times. This rearrangement joins TRBV6-4 to TRBJ1-2, with 7 bases aligning to TRBD1. The CDR3 length is 14 residues. From germline, CDR1 is MRHNA and CDR2 SNTAGT. J lost 4 bases, V lost 2 bases, and 4 bases had no gene match. DNA of the CDR3: TGTGCCAGCAGTGACGGACAGGAAACCTATGGCTACACCTTC. Its translation is CASSDGQETYGYTF.

The genes are TRBV6-5 and TRBJ2-7; the match to TRBD2 covers 12 bases. The CDR3 has 15 residues. Losses at the gene ends were 6 bases for V and 7 bases for J; bases not matched to a gene: 10. Looked up from germline, CDR1 is MNHEY and CDR2 is SVGAGI. The CDR3, as DNA: TGTGCCAGCAGCCACGCTAGCGGGAGGGGTAGGGAGCAGTACTTC. Its translation: CASSHASGRGREQYF.

The chain recombines TRBV29-1 with TRBJ2-5; D call uncertain. CDR3 length: 11 amino acids. V was cut by 6 bases and J by 1 base, with 6 bases left in between. Germline V CDR1 and CDR2: SQVTM, ANQGSEA. The CDR3 nucleotides are TGCAGCGTCGGGTTCCAAGAGACCCAGTACTTC. It yields the protein CSVGFQETQYF. The full variable domain, rest sourced from reference TRBV29-1 and TRBJ2-5, is SAVISQKPSRDICQRGTSLTIQCQVDSQVTMMFWYRQQPGQSLTLIATANQGSEATYESGFVIDKFPISRPNLTFSTLTVSNMSPEDSSIYLCSVGFQETQYFGPGTRLLVL.

The CDR3 loop reads CASSPGGTEAFF. The CDR3 coding sequence is TGTGCCAGCAGCCCAGGGGGCACTGAAGCTTTCTTT. The chain uses TRBV5-4 and TRBJ1-1; TRBD1 matches at 7 bases. CDR1 and CDR2 from the germline V gene are SGHNT and YYREEE (reference sequence). The CDR3 totals 12 residues. Losses at the gene ends were 4 bases for V and 4 bases for J; bases not matched to a gene: 1. Full variable domain (rest looked up from reference TRBV5-4 and TRBJ1-1): ETGVTQSPTHLIKTRGQQVTLRCSSQSGHNTVSWYQQALGQGPQFIFQYYREEENGRGNFPPRFSGLQFPNYSSELNVNALELDDSALYLCASSPGGTEAFFGQGTRLTVV.